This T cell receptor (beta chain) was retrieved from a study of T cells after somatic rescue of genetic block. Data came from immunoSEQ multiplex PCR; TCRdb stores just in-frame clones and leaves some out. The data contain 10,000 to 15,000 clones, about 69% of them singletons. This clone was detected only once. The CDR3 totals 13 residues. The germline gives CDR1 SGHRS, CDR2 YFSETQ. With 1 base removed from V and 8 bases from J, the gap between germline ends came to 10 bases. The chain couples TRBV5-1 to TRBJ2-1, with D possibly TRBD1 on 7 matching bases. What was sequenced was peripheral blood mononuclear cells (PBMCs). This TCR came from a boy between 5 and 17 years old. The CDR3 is CASSLTGEDEQFF. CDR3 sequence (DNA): TGCGCCAGCAGCTTGACAGGGGAGGATGAGCAGTTCTTC.